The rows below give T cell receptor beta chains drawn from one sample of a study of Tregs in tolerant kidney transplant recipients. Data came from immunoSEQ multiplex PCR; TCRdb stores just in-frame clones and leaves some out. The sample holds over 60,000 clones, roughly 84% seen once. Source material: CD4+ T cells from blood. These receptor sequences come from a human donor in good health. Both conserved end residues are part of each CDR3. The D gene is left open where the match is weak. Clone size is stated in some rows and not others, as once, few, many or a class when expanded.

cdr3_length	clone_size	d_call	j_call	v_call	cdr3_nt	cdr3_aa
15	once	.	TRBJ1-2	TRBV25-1	TGTGCCAGCAGTGAACAGGCAGGACCAAACTATGGCTACACCTTC	CASSEQAGPNYGYTF
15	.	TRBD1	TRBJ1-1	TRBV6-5	TGTGCCAGCAGTTACCTGGGACAGCGGAACACTGAAGCTTTCTTT	CASSYLGQRNTEAFF
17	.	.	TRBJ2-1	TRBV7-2	TGTGCCAGCAGCCCACGTCGGAGGACAAACCCTCTTAATGAGCAGTTCTTC	CASSPRRRTNPLNEQFF
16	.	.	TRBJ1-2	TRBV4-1	TGCGCCAGCAGCCTCCCGACCGTCCGGGACTTGGGTGGCTACACCTTC	CASSLPTVRDLGGYTF
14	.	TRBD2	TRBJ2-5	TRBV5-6	TGTGCCAGCAGCACGCCCGGCGGGGGGGAGACCCAGTACTTC	CASSTPGGGETQYF
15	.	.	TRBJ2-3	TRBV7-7	TGTGCCAGCAGCCCGAGCGGACAGATCACAGATACGCAGTATTTT	CASSPSGQITDTQYF
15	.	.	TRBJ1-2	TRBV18	TGTGCCAGCTCACCGGCCGCAGTCCCGTTAAACGGCTACACCTTC	CASSPAAVPLNGYTF
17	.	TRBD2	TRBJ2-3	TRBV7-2	TGTGCCAGCAGCTGGCAACGGCGGGGGACCCCGTATGATACGCAGTATTTT	CASSWQRRGTPYDTQYF
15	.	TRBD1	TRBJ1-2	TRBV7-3	TGTGCCAGCAGCCCCGGAGGACAGGGGGCCTATGGCTACACCTTC	CASSPGGQGAYGYTF
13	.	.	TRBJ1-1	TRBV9	TGTGCCAGCAGCGTACTTAAAAGCACTGAAGCTTTCTTT	CASSVLKSTEAFF
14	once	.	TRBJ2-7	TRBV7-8	TGTGCCAGCAGCCTAAACACCTTTCAAGGCGAGCAGTACTTC	CASSLNTFQGEQYF
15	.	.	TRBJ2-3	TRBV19	TGTGCCAGTAGTATAGGGGGCGGGATCACAGATACGCAGTATTTT	CASSIGGGITDTQYF
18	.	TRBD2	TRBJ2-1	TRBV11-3	TGTGCCAGCAGCCAGACGCCTCCACTAGCGGGAGCGTACAATGAGCAGTTCTTC	CASSQTPPLAGAYNEQFF
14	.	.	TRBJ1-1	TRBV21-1	TGTGCCAGCCGGAAGGACAGCCTAGGGGCTGAAGCTTTCTTT	CASRKDSLGAEAFF
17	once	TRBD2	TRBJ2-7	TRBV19	TGTGCCAGTAGTATATTCCGGACTAGCGGGTCACACTACGAGCAGTACTTC	CASSIFRTSGSHYEQYF
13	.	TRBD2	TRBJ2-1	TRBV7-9	TGTGCCAGCCAGCGGGGAAACTACAATGAGCAGTTCTTC	CASQRGNYNEQFF
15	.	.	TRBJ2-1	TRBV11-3	TGTGCCAGCAGCCCCCGAGGGGACTCCTACAATGAGCAGTTCTTC	CASSPRGDSYNEQFF
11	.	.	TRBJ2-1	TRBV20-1	TGCAGTGCTGGTCAATACAATGAGCAGTTCTTC	CSAGQYNEQFF
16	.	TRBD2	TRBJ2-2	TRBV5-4	TGTGCCAGCAGCTCGGGACTAGCGGGAGTAACCGGGGAGCTGTTTTTT	CASSSGLAGVTGELFF
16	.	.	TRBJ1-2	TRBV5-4	TGTGCCAGCAGCCCGAAGGTGGCAGGAACTAACTATGGCTACACCTTC	CASSPKVAGTNYGYTF
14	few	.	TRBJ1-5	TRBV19	TGTGCCAGTATGGCAGGGGCTAGCAATCAGCCCCAGCATTTT	CASMAGASNQPQHF
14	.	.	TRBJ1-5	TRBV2	TGTGCCAGCAGTGGACCAGGGTCCAATCAGCCCCAGCATTTT	CASSGPGSNQPQHF
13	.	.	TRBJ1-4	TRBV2	TGTGCCAGCAAGCTAAGCCCTAATGAAAAACTGTTTTTT	CASKLSPNEKLFF
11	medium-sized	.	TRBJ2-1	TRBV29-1	TGCAGCGCTGACAAAGGCGGTGAGCAGTTCTTC	CSADKGGEQFF
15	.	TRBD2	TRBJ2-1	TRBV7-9	TGTGCCAGCACTTACCGACTAGCGGGTAACAATGAGCAGTTCTTC	CASTYRLAGNNEQFF
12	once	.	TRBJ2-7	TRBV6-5	TGTGCCAGCAGTCGTGACATGGGGGAGCAGTACTTC	CASSRDMGEQYF
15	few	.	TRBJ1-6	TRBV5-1	TGCGCCAGCAGCTTGGTCACGAGAGGAAATTCACCCCTCCACTTT	CASSLVTRGNSPLHF
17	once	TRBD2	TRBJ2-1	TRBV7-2	TGTGCCAGCAGCTTAGTCGGTAGCGGGAGCTCCTACAATGAGCAGTTCTTC	CASSLVGSGSSYNEQFF
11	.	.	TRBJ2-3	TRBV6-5	TGTGCCAGCAGTCAGGGATATACGCAGTATTTT	CASSQGYTQYF
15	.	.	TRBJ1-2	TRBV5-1	TGCGCCAGCAGCTTGAGTCCGGGGAGGGAAAATGGCTACACCTTC	CASSLSPGRENGYTF
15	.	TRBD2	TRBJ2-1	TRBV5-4	TGTGCCAGCAGATCCGTCTCTAGCGGATACAATGAGCAGTTCTTC	CASRSVSSGYNEQFF
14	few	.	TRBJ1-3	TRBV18	TGTGCCAGCTCTAGGACGTTCTCTGGAAACACCATATATTTT	CASSRTFSGNTIYF
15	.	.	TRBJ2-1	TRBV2	TGTGCCAGCAGTGAAGAGGGGGGAGCCCGCGATGAGCAGTTCTTC	CASSEEGGARDEQFF
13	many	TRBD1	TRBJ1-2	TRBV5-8	TGTGCCAGCAGCCGGACAGGGAACTATGGCTACACCTTC	CASSRTGNYGYTF
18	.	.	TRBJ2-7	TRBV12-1	TGTGCCAGCAGCTTTAATTCGTGGCGGGAGGAACGACACTACGAGCAGTACTTC	CASSFNSWREERHYEQYF
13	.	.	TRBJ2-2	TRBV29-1	TGCAGCGTGGGTCAGGGAGTAACCGGGGAGCTGTTTTTT	CSVGQGVTGELFF
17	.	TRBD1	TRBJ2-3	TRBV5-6	TGTGCCAGCAGCAGGGACAGGGCCAATCCCACCACAGATACGCAGTATTTT	CASSRDRANPTTDTQYF
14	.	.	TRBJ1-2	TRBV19	TGTGCCAGTAGACCTCGGGGGCGACAGTATGGCTACACCTTC	CASRPRGRQYGYTF
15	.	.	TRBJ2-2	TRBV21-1	TGTGCCAGCAGCAAAGCGCCAGGAGCCACCGGGGAGCTGTTTTTT	CASSKAPGATGELFF
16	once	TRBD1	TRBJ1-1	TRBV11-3	TGTGCCAGCAGCTCCCTAGGGGACAGGGGCCGCCCCTTGGCTTTCTTT	CASSSLGDRGRPLAFF
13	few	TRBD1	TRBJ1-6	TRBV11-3	TGTGCCAGCAGCCCGGGACAGGGTTCACCCCTCCACTTT	CASSPGQGSPLHF
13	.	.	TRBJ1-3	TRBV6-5	TGTGCCAGCAGCTTACGAACTGGAAACACCATATATTTT	CASSLRTGNTIYF
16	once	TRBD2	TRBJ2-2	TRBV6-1	TGTGCCAGCAGTGAGATGGCGGGAGGAAACACCGGGGAGCTGTTTTTT	CASSEMAGGNTGELFF
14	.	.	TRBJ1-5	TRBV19	TGTGCCAGTAGTATACAGGGTAGCCATCAGCCCCAGCATTTT	CASSIQGSHQPQHF
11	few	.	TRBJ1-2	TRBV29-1	TGCAGCGTTGATGATCTCCAACGGGGAACCTTC	CSVDDLQRGTF
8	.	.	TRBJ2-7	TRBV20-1	TGCAGCACCTACGAGCAGTACTTC	CSTYEQYF
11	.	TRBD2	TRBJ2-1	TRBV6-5	TGTGCCAGCAGTACTAGCGGGGGGCAGTTCTTC	CASSTSGGQFF
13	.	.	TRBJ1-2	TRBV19	TGTGCCAGTAGTTTGTCGGACGACTATGGCTACACCTTC	CASSLSDDYGYTF
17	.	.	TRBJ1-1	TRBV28	TGTGCCAGCAGTTTGGGTGGATCAAACCCAATGAACACTGAAGCTTTCTTT	CASSLGGSNPMNTEAFF
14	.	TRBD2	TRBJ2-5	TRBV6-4	TGTGCCAGCAGTGACCAGTGGGGGGGAGAGACCCAGTACTTC	CASSDQWGGETQYF
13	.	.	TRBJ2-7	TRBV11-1	TGTGCCAGCAGCCTCTTATCGGGGGCCGAGCAGTACTTC	CASSLLSGAEQYF
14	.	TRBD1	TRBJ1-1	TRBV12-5	TGTGCTAGTGGTTTGTCAGGGGGGTACACTGAAGCTTTCTTT	CASGLSGGYTEAFF
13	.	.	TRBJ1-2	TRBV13	TGTGCCAGCAGCTTGGGGGCGGGAGATGGCTACACCTTC	CASSLGAGDGYTF
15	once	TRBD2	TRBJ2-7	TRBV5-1	TGCGCCAGCAGCCCCTGGGGACTAGCGGGAGACGAGCAGTACTTC	CASSPWGLAGDEQYF
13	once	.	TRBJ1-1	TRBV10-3	TGTGCCATCACCCGAGGGATGAACACTGAAGCTTTCTTT	CAITRGMNTEAFF
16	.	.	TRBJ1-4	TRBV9	TGTGCCAGCAGCCTTTACCCATTTGCAACTAATGAAAAACTGTTTTTT	CASSLYPFATNEKLFF
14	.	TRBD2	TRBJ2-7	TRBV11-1	TGTGCCAGCAGCTTAACTAGCGGGGGGTACGAGCAGTACTTC	CASSLTSGGYEQYF
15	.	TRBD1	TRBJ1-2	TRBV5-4	TGTGCCAGCAGCCGGCAAACCAACAGGGGGCATGGCTACACCTTC	CASSRQTNRGHGYTF
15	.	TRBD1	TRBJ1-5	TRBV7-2	TGTGCCAGCAGCTTAAATTCAGGGGGCGGCCAGCCCCAGCATTTT	CASSLNSGGGQPQHF